A single TCR beta chain is shown here with its context. Germline and junction disagree at one end, which may indicate a read error. The entry originates in a study of prognosis after radiotherapy for stage I lung cancer. Free of prior chemotherapy, radiotherapy and other malignancies, all of the patients were also node-negative on CT and PET/CT. Researchers used two-round multiplex PCR to amplify TCR beta CDR3 starting from genomic DNA. It was primers specific to each TRBV and TRBJ gene that first-round PCR used. Via MiXCR, TCRdb re-called the multiplex PCR reads, giving one row per CDR3 protein. The profile shows more than 15,000 distinct CDR3 sequences, 30% to 40% of them singletons. The CDR3 length is 13 residues. Germline-derived CDR1 and CDR2 are MNHNS and SASEGT.

The gene calls are TRBV6-1 and TRBJ2-1; D not resolved. The clonotype was recovered from a donor aged 50 or older with non-small cell lung cancer. The sample consisted of PBMCs, taken before or after stereotactic body radiation therapy (not recorded which). DNA of the CDR3: TGTGTCAGCAGACGAGACCAAGGCGATGAGCAGTTCTTC. Translation: CVSRRDQGDEQFF.